Below, one T cell receptor beta chain is given with its context. This sample stems from a study of T cells in Graves' hyperthyroidism and ophthalmopathy. What was amplified from RNA transcripts were TCR beta CDR3 regions. The primer set for the first-round RT-PCR of the TCR CDR3 was HTBI. TCRdb processed the multiplex PCR reads anew with MiXCR; each CDR3 protein has one entry. The sample has about 640,000 distinct CDR3 sequences; around 15% are singletons. Germline V gene lookup returns CDR1 MNHNS and CDR2 SASEGT. This CDR3 region has 13 residues. Germline trimming cut 6 bases from V and 10 bases from J; bases unmatched to any gene: 8. Lactation, pregnancy, other autoimmune disease or uncontrolled infection led to exclusion of patients.

The chain links TRBV6-1 to TRBJ2-1; 8 bases are a match to TRBD2. What was sequenced was blood. The TCR was taken from a woman between 50 and 59 years old with Graves' ophthalmopathy. The CDR3 DNA reads as TGTGCCAGCAGCCCCCCGGGGGGGAGAGAGCAGTTCTTC. Amino acids: CASSPPGGREQFF.